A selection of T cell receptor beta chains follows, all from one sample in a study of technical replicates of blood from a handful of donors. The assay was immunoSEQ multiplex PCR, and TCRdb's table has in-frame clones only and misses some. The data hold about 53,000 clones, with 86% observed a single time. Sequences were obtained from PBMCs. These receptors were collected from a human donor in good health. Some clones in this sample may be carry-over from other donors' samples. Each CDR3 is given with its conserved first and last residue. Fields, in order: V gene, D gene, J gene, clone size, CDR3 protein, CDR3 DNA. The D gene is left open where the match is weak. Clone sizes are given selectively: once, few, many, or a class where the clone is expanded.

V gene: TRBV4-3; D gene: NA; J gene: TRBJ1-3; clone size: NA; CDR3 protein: CASSQDSRGRGSGNTIYF; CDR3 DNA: TGCGCCAGCAGCCAAGATAGCCGCGGCCGTGGATCGGGAAACACCATATATTTT
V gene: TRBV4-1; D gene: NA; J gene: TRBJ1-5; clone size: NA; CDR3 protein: CASSQGRQPQHF; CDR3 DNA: TGCGCCAGCAGCCAAGGTAGACAGCCCCAGCATTTT
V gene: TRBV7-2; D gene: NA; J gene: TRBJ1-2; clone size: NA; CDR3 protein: CASSSLGEPYGYTF; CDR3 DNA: TGTGCCAGCAGCTCCTTGGGAGAACCCTATGGCTACACCTTC
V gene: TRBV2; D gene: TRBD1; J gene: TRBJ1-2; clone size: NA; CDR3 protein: CASSRGQGYGYTF; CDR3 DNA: TGTGCCAGCAGTAGGGGACAGGGCTATGGCTACACCTTC
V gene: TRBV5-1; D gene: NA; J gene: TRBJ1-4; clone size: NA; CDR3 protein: CASSLDPSTGRTNEKLFF; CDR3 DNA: TGCGCCAGCAGCTTGGACCCCTCTACAGGAAGAACTAATGAAAAACTGTTTTTT
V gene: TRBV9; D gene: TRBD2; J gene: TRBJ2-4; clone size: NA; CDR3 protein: CASSTTSGGAKNIQYF; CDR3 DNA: TGTGCCAGCAGCACGACTAGCGGGGGTGCCAAAAACATTCAGTACTTC
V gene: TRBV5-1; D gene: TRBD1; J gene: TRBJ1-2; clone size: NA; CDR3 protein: CASSVRMTGGENYGYTF; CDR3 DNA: TGCGCCAGCAGCGTGAGAATGACAGGGGGCGAGAACTATGGCTACACCTTC
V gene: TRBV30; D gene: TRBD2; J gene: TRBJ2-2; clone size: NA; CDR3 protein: CAWDLAGAGELFF; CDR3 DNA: TGTGCCTGGGATCTAGCGGGAGCCGGGGAGCTGTTTTTT
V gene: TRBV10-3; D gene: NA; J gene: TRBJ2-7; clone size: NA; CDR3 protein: CAISEPGPIAYEQYF; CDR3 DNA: TGTGCCATCAGTGAACCAGGGCCCATCGCCTACGAGCAGTACTTC
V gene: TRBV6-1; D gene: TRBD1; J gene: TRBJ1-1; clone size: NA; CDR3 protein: CASRGGQGITEAFF; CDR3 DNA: TGTGCCAGCAGGGGAGGACAGGGTATCACTGAAGCTTTCTTT
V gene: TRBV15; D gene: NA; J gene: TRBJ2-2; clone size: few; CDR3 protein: CATSRGLDRTGELFF; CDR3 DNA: TGTGCCACCAGCAGAGGGCTAGACCGCACCGGGGAGCTGTTTTTT
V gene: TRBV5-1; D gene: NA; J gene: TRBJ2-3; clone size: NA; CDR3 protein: CASSGADTQYF; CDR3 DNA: TGCGCCAGCAGCGGAGCAGATACGCAGTATTTT
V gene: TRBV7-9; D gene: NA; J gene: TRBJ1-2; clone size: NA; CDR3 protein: CASSPGRVPNYGYTF; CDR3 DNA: TGTGCCAGCAGCCCCGGTCGGGTCCCTAACTATGGCTACACCTTC
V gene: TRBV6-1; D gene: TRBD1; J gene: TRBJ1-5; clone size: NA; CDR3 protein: CASSERGQGNQPQHF; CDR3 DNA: TGTGCCAGCAGTGAGAGGGGACAGGGTAATCAGCCCCAGCATTTT
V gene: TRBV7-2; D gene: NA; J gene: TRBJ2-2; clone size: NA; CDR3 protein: CASSRDSLLGELFF; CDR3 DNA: TGTGCCAGCAGCCGCGACAGTTTACTCGGGGAGCTGTTTTTT
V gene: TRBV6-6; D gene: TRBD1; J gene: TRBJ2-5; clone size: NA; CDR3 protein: CASSPPGQRETQYF; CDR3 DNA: TGTGCCAGCAGTCCGCCGGGACAGAGGGAGACCCAGTACTTC
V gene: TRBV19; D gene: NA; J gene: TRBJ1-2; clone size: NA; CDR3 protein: CASSISAGNGYTF; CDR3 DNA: TGTGCCAGTAGTATCTCGGCAGGGAATGGCTACACCTTC
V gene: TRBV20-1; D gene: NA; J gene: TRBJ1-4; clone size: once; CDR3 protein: CSASLSGKLFF; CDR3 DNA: TGCAGTGCCTCATTATCGGGAAAACTGTTTTTT